This T cell receptor (beta chain) was observed in a study of cytomegalovirus exposure and HLA in healthy donors. V lost 4 bases to trimming and J lost 11 bases, with 14 bases between them. The CDR3 runs to 12 residues. Germline V gene data show CDR1 as SEHNR and CDR2 as FQNEAQ (reference sequence). TCRdb's table, derived via immunoSEQ multiplex PCR, lists solely in-frame clones and lacks some. The sample yields 85,000 to 90,000 clones, about 96% seen once. Notes on the study in general: Within the 100 to 150 validation repertoires, first-cohort TCR clusters tended to co-occur, according to a later analysis.

In this sample, this clone turned up once. Its antigen is unidentified. The genes are TRBV7-9 and TRBJ1-1, with D uncertain. The sequence was collected from a young man in good health and CMV-seronegative. The specimen was PBMCs. Here the CDR3 reads CASSSAAQVAFF. CDR3 DNA: TGTGCCAGCAGCTCCGCCGCGCAGGTGGCTTTCTTT.